These 18 T cell receptor beta chains were all obtained from the same sample, sequenced in a study of siplizumab effects on memory and regulatory T cells. The repertoire was sequenced with immunoSEQ multiplex PCR; TCRdb's copy has only in-frame clones and lacks some. Of 100,000 to 120,000 clones listed, 90% to 95% are singletons. The specimen was CD4+ T cells sorted from blood. These receptors originate from a human donor in good health.

The sample holds one count of this clone. The chain has TRBV18 and TRBJ2-1, with TRBD2 identical over 8 bases. CDR1 KGHSH and CDR2 LQKENI come from the germline V gene. Trimming cost V 6 bases and J 3 bases; bases outside gene matches: 7. This CDR3 contains 15 residues. DNA for the CDR3: TGTGCCAGCTCGCTTCGCGGGGGGCTCTACAATGAGCAGTTCTTC. Its protein product is CASSLRGGLYNEQFF.

The J gene is TRBJ1-6, the V gene TRBV9, with 7 bases identical to TRBD1. There are 15 residues in the CDR3. Germline V lookup: CDR1 SGDLS, CDR2 YYNGEE. V trimming: 4 bases; J trimming: 12 bases; junction bases outside the gene matches: 13. This CDR3 reads CASSRGQAGEVPLHF. The CDR3 DNA is TGTGCCAGCAGCCGAGGACAGGCGGGAGAAGTACCCCTCCACTTT.

This clone appeared a single time. The genes are TRBV9 and TRBJ2-3, with D unclear. V was trimmed by 1 base and J by 2 bases, leaving 14 bases between them. Germline CDR1 reads SGDLS; CDR2 reads YYNGEE. This CDR3 has 16 amino acids. CDR3 DNA: TGTGCCAGCAGCGTATCACCAGTGCCTACCACAGATACGCAGTATTTT. It translates to CASSVSPVPTTDTQYF.

This rearrangement joins TRBV5-1 to TRBJ2-2; 11 bases match TRBD2. The ends lost 0 bases at V and 4 bases at J; junction bases unmatched: 2. This CDR3 is built from 16 residues. CDR1 is SGHRS, CDR2 YFSETQ, per germline. CDR3 sequence: CASSLGLAGSTGELFF. Written as DNA, the CDR3 is TGCGCCAGCAGCTTGGGACTAGCGGGGAGCACCGGGGAGCTGTTTTTT.

Notes on this clone: A read error may account for a junction end that differs from germline. This chain uses TRBV5-6 with TRBJ1-3; 8 bases line up with TRBD1. CDR1 SGHDT and CDR2 YYEEEE come from the germline V gene. This CDR3 region has 12 residues. This CDR3 is CASSLDQGARHF. The CDR3 DNA follows: TGTGCCAGCAGCTTGGACCAGGGGGCTCGACATTTT.

This clone appeared a single time. The V call is TRBV21-1, the J call TRBJ2-1; TRBD1 is the table's D call and was not checked against the DNA. TRBV21-1 is marked as a pseudogene. The CDR3 sequence is 16 residues long. CDR3 coding DNA: TGTGCCAGCAGCAATCAGCCGGGACAGAGACCAAATGGGCAGTTCTTC. Protein: CASSNQPGQRPNGQFF.

The V and J genes are TRBV6-5 and TRBJ1-2; a possible D gene is TRBD1 (5 bases). The V gene's germline CDR1 is MNHEY and CDR2 SVGAGI. The CDR3 has 15 residues. V lost 3 bases to trimming and J lost 6 bases, with 17 bases between them. CDR3 bases: TGTGCCAGCAGTTATGGAGTCAGGGAGGGAAATGGCTACACCTTC. As protein: CASSYGVREGNGYTF.

Written as DNA, the CDR3 is TGTGCCAGCTCACCAGGACCGAACACTGAAGCTTTCTTT. Amino acids: CASSPGPNTEAFF. The chain carries TRBV18 and TRBJ1-1; D remains unclear. This CDR3 region has 13 residues. V shed 2 bases and J shed 1 base, with 5 bases lying between them. Looked up from germline, CDR1 is KGHSH and CDR2 is LQKENI.

This sequence joins TRBV11-3 and TRBJ1-3; weak D call: TRBD1 (6 bases). The germline V and J ends were trimmed by 4 bases and 0 bases, with 13 bases remaining between them. The CDR3 is 16 amino acids. Germline CDR1 reads SGHNT; CDR2 reads YENEEA. Written as DNA, the CDR3 is TGTGCCAGCAGCTCCCGACAGGCGGTCTCTGGAAACACCATATATTTT. Translation: CASSSRQAVSGNTIYF.

The chain carries TRBV9 and TRBJ2-2; tentatively, D is TRBD2 (7 bases). Trimming cost V 0 bases and J 4 bases, with 16 bases left between them. Germline CDR1 reads SGDLS; CDR2 reads YYNGEE. This CDR3 is built from 17 residues. This CDR3 is CASSVVGGDTSTGELFF. CDR3 nucleotides: TGTGCCAGCAGCGTAGTAGGGGGGGACACCTCCACCGGGGAGCTGTTTTTT. The whole variable domain, remainder taken from reference TRBV9 and TRBJ2-2, is DSGVTQTPKHLITATGQRVTLRCSPRSGDLSVYWYQQSLDQGLQFLIQYYNGEERAKGNILERFSAQQFPDLHSELNLSSLELGDSALYFCASSVVGGDTSTGELFFGEGSRLTVL.

The chain couples TRBV7-9 to TRBJ1-2; D unclear. Germline V gene sequence: CDR1 SEHNR, CDR2 FQNEAQ (reference sequence). Deletions cut 5 bases from V and 0 bases from J, with 7 bases between. The CDR3 is made up of 13 amino acids. In DNA, the CDR3 is TGTGCCAGCAGCCCCGTAGCTAACTATGGCTACACCTTC. Translation: CASSPVANYGYTF.

The chain recombines TRBV18 with TRBJ1-2; D gene unclear. CDR3 length: 16 residues. Per the germline V gene, CDR1 is KGHSH and CDR2 is LQKENI. Trimming shortened V by 1 base and J by 1 base, and 13 bases separated the two germline ends. The CDR3 nucleotides read TGTGCCAGCTCACCACTAGGGCAGTCCTTTAACTATGGCTACACCTTC. Its protein is CASSPLGQSFNYGYTF.

V and J are TRBV29-1 and TRBJ2-1, with D perhaps TRBD1 or TRBD2 (6 bases each). CDR1 is SQVTM and CDR2 is ANQGSEA in the germline V gene. The CDR3 totals 15 residues. Trimming shortened V by 3 bases and J by 4 bases, and 16 bases separated the two germline ends. This CDR3 reads CSVDSMGGSYNEQFF. The CDR3 DNA reads TGCAGCGTTGACAGTATGGGGGGCTCATACAATGAGCAGTTCTTC.

The chain employs TRBV9 and TRBJ2-2, with 9 bases fitting TRBD2. Germline V gene lookup returns CDR1 SGDLS and CDR2 YYNGEE. This CDR3 is 15 amino acids long. V was clipped by 4 bases and J by 7 bases; unmatched bases: 8. The CDR3 sequence is CASSRQRGAVGELFF. The CDR3 coding sequence is TGTGCCAGCAGCCGACAGCGGGGGGCCGTCGGGGAGCTGTTTTTT.

The rearrangement links TRBV6-5 to TRBJ2-7; D not certain. Trimming took 6 bases from V and 6 from J, leaving 9 bases between them. The CDR3 is 11 residues long. CDR1 is MNHEY and CDR2 is SVGAGI in the germline V gene. The CDR3 region is CASRQQREQYF. CDR3 in DNA: TGTGCCAGCAGACAACAACGCGAGCAGTACTTC.

V usage is TRBV9 and J usage is TRBJ2-7, with D possibly TRBD2 on 6 matching bases. Trimming left V 0 bases short and J 4 bases short, with 14 bases between. The germline V gene encodes CDR1 SGDLS and CDR2 YYNGEE. The CDR3 extends over 15 amino acids. The CDR3 reads CASSVAWRGPYEQYF. CDR3 DNA: TGTGCCAGCAGCGTAGCTTGGAGGGGTCCGTACGAGCAGTACTTC.

V and J are TRBV2 and TRBJ1-4; D is undetermined. The CDR3 loop spans 16 amino acids. V lost 6 bases and J 0 bases, leaving 14 bases between the germline ends. Germline V gives CDR1 SNHLY, CDR2 FYNNEI. DNA for the CDR3: TGTGCCAGCAGGGATTGGCAGACTGCAACTAATGAAAAACTGTTTTTT. Protein product: CASRDWQTATNEKLFF.

The chain employs TRBV5-8 and TRBJ2-1; 7 bases fit TRBD2. Germline trimming cut 0 bases from V and 2 bases from J; bases unmatched to any gene: 5. Germline CDR1 SGHTS, CDR2 YDEGEE. The CDR3 length is 16 residues. DNA of the CDR3: TGTGCCAGCAGCTTGGGGAGGCTAGCGGCCTACAATGAGCAGTTCTTC. Protein: CASSLGRLAAYNEQFF.